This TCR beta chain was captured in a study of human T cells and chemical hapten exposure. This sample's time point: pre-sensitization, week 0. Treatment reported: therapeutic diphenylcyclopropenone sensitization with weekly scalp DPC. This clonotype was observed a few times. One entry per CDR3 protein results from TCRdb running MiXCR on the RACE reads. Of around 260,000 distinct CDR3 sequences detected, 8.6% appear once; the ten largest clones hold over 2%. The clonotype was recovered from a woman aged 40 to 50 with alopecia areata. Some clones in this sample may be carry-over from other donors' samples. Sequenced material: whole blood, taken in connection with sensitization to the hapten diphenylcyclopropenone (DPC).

The CDR3 DNA is TGTGCCAGCAGTTTGGCTAGCGGGAGGGCATTCACAGATACGCAGTATTTT. Translation gives CASSLASGRAFTDTQYF. The V call is TRBV28, the J call TRBJ2-3; TRBD2 agrees at 12 bases. Germline V gene data show CDR1 as MDHEN and CDR2 as SYDVKM. The trim removed 3 bases at V and 2 bases at J, leaving 6 bases unmatched. The CDR3 loop spans 17 amino acids. Full variable domain (outside the CDR3, taken from reference TRBV28 and TRBJ2-3): DVKVTQSSRYLVKRTGEKVFLECVQDMDHENMFWYRQDPGLGLRLIYFSYDVKMKEKGDIPEGYSVSREKKERFSLILESASTNQTSMYLCASSLASGRAFTDTQYFGPGTRLTVL.